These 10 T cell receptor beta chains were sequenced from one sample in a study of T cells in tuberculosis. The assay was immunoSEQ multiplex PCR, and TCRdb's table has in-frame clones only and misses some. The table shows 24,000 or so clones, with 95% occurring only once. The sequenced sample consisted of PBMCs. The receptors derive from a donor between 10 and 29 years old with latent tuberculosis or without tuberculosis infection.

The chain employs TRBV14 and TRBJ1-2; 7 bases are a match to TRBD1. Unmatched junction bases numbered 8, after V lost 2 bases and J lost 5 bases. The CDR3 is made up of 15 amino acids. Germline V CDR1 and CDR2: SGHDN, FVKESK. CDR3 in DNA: TGTGCCAGCAGCCAATTCCGGGACAGCAAATATGGCTACACCTTC. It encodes CASSQFRDSKYGYTF.

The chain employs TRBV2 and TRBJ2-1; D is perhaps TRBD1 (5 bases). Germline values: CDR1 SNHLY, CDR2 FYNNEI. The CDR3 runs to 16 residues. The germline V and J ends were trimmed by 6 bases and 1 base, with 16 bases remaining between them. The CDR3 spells CASRAQGPLSYNEQFF. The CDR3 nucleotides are TGTGCCAGCAGAGCCCAGGGTCCTTTGTCCTACAATGAGCAGTTCTTC.

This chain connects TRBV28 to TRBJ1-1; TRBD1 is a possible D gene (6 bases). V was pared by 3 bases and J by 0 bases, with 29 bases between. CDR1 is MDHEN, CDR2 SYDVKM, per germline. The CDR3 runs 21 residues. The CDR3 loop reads CASSFKESGEGFRGVNTEAFF. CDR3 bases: TGTGCCAGCAGTTTTAAGGAGAGTGGGGAGGGATTCAGGGGCGTGAACACTGAAGCTTTCTTT.

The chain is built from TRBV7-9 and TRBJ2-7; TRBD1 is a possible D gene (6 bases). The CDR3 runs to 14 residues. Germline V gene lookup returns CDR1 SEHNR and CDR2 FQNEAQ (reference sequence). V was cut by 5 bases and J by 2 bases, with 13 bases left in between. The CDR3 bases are TGTGCCAGCAGCGGGACATCCGTTCCCTACGAGCAGTACGTC. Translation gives CASSGTSVPYEQYV.

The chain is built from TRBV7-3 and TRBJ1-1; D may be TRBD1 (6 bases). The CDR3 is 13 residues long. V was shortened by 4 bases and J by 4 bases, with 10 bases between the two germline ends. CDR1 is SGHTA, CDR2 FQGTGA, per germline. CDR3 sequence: CASSSGGATEAFF. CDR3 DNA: TGTGCCAGCAGCTCTGGGGGGGCCACTGAAGCTTTCTTT.

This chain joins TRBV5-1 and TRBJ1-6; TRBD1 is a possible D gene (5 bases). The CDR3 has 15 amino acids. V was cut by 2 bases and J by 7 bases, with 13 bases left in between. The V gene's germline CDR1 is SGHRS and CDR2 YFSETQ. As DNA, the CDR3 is TGCGCCAGCAGCTTCGGATGGGGCGAAAATTCACCCCTCCACTTT. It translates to CASSFGWGENSPLHF.

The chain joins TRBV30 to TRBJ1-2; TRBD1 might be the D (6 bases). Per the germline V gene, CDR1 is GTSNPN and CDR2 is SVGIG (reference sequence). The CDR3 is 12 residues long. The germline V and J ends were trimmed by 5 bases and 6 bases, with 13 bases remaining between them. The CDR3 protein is CAWRAGAHGYTF. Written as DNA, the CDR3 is TGTGCCTGGCGGGCGGGGGCTCATGGCTACACCTTC. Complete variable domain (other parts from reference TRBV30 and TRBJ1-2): SQTIHQWPATLVQPVGSPLSLECTVEGTSNPNLYWYRQAAGRGLQLLFYSVGIGQISSEVPQNLSASRPQDRQFILSSKKLLLSDSGFYLCAWRAGAHGYTFGSGTRLTVV.

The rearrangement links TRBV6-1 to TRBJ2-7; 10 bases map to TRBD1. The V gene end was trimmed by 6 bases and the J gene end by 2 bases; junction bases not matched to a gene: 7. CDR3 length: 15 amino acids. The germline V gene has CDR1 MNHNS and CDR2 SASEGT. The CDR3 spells CASSAGQGGTYEQYV. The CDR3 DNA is TGTGCCAGCAGCGCCGGACAGGGGGGAACCTACGAGCAGTACGTC.

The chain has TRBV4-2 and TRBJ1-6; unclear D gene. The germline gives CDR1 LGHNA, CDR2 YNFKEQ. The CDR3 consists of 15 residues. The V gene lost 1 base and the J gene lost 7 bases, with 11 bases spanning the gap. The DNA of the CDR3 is TGTGCCAGCAGCCAAGTCTCGACACAGAATTCACCCCTCCACTTT. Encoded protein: CASSQVSTQNSPLHF.

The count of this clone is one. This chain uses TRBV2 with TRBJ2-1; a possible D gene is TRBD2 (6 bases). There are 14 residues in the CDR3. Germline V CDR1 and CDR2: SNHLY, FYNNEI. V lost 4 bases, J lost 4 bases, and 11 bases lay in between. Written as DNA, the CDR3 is TGTGCCAGCAGTGCAGGAGGGTCTTACAATGAGCAGTTCTTC. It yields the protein CASSAGGSYNEQFF.